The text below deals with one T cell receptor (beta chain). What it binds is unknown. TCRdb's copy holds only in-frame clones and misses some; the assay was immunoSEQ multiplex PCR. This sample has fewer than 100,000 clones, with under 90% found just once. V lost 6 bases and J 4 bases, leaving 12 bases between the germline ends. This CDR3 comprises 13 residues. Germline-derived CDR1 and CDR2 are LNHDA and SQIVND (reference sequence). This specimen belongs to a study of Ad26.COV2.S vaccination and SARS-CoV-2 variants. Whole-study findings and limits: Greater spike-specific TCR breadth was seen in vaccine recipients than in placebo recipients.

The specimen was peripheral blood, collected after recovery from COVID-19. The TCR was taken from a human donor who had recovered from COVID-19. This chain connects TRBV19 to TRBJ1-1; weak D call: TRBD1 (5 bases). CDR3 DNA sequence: TGTGCCAGTAGCCTGGGGCTGGTCACTGAAGCTTTCTTT. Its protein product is CASSLGLVTEAFF. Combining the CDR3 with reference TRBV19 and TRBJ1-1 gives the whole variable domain DGGITQSPKYLFRKEGQNVTLSCEQNLNHDAMYWYRQDPGQGLRLIYYSQIVNDFQKGDIAEGYSVSREKKESFPLTVTSAQKNPTAFYLCASSLGLVTEAFFGQGTRLTVV.